This is a list of T cell receptor beta chains from one sample in a study of cytomegalovirus exposure and HLA in healthy donors. Sequenced by immunoSEQ multiplex PCR; TCRdb stores in-frame clones only, minus some. The data contain 130,000 or so clones, approximately 84% of them singletons. The material sequenced was PBMCs. The receptors shown here come from a woman aged 35 to 49 in good health and CMV-seronegative. The CDR3 runs from the conserved cysteine through the conserved F or W. The order of the fields is D gene, J gene, V gene, CDR3 protein. D genes are given only for firm matches.

.,TRBJ1-4,TRBV5-1,CASSLAEGSNEKLFF
.,TRBJ2-7,TRBV27,CASSFWFESGEQYF
.,TRBJ2-3,TRBV21-1,CASRGQGALSVLVPQYF
.,TRBJ1-5,TRBV19,CASDSGLSQPQHF
TRBD1,TRBJ2-1,TRBV7-3,CASSPGQYNEQFF
TRBD1,TRBJ2-1,TRBV7-3,CASGDRASYNEQFF
.,TRBJ1-6,TRBV7-9,CASSMTTDNSPLHF
TRBD1,.,TRBV5-4,CASSSGQAERSYEQYF
TRBD1,TRBJ2-1,TRBV18,CASSLGQGRNEQFF
TRBD1,TRBJ1-4,TRBV5-8,CASRKRDRGEKLFF
.,TRBJ2-7,TRBV18,CASSPSPGYEQYF
TRBD1,TRBJ1-5,TRBV9,CASSLKGQGVEPQHF
.,TRBJ2-1,TRBV18,CASSQDKGVNEQFF
.,TRBJ1-1,TRBV6-5,CASSETMGGQAFF
.,TRBJ2-5,TRBV7-2,CASSLAWGEVETQYF
TRBD2,TRBJ2-7,TRBV6-5,CASRFALAGVSEQYF
.,TRBJ2-7,TRBV7-9,CASSLAGSYEQYF
TRBD2,TRBJ2-7,TRBV7-2,CASSLAPTSGDYEQYF
.,TRBJ2-5,TRBV7-8,CASSRATGRSPSLQETQYF
TRBD1,TRBJ2-5,TRBV25-1,CASSRDRGGETQYF
.,TRBJ2-5,TRBV27,CASSLGGGRKETQYF
TRBD2,TRBJ2-1,TRBV4-3,CASSQAFSGRSNEQFF
.,TRBJ1-2,TRBV1,CTSSHLTGGPYGYTF
TRBD2,TRBJ2-7,TRBV6-6,CASSNLAGGTEQYF
TRBD1,TRBJ2-7,TRBV18,CASQNGPGQGLSYEQYF
.,TRBJ2-4,TRBV19,CATNPTGIAIAKNIQYF
.,TRBJ2-7,TRBV27,CASSQTSNRNEQYF
.,TRBJ1-4,TRBV18,CASSQNRVEKLFF
.,TRBJ1-2,TRBV28,CASSSSTGRYYGYTF
.,TRBJ2-7,TRBV5-1,CASSLVPGLYEQYF
.,TRBJ2-4,TRBV28,CASSFGFGNIQYF
.,TRBJ2-3,TRBV15,CATSRGGSGSTDTQYF
.,TRBJ1-5,TRBV6-7,CASSYLTERPQHF
.,TRBJ1-1,TRBV7-6,CASSLEIRTEAFF
TRBD2,TRBJ2-1,TRBV7-9,CASSLGTRNEQFF